The source of this TCR beta chain is a study of cytomegalovirus exposure and HLA in healthy donors. The CDR3 has 19 amino acids. With V trimmed by 0 bases and J by 3 bases, 12 bases remained unmatched. Germline CDR1 is LGHNT and CDR2 is FRNRAP. PCR employed 60 Vbeta and 13 Jbeta primers. This table comes from immunoSEQ multiplex PCR, and its TCRdb copy is limited to in-frame clones, with some not included. The sample shows over 150,000 clones, 70% to 80% of them seen only once. Whole-study results and caveats: A later analysis reported that several of the most significant clusters appeared to be linked to common viral pathogens, among them Epstein-Barr virus. For most TCR beta V segments, an earlier analysis put the productive rate at about 87% or about 30% of the time.

In its sample, this clone was seen a few times. Its antigen remains unknown. This clonotype was sampled from a male donor in good health and CMV-seronegative. The V gene is TRBV12-5, the J gene TRBJ2-1; TRBD2 matches at 9 bases. Sequenced sample: PBMCs. In DNA, the CDR3 is TGTGCTAGTGGTTTGGTACTCGCGGGGGGGCCGGTGCGCTACAATGAGCAGTTCTTC. Its protein is CASGLVLAGGPVRYNEQFF.